This TCR beta chain derives from a study of T cells after yellow fever vaccination. Study details: SMART-Seq v4 Ultra Low Input handled preparation of low-cell-number fractions. Study results and limitations: The booster response re-showed most primary clones: over 95% CD4, more than 70% CD8. There was a small share of clonotypes that showed up in both the CD4 and CD8 compartments.

Generation of TCR cDNA used 5'RACE template switching (which added a universal primer site and UMIs). TCRdb analysed the 5' RACE reads with MiXCR anew, one entry per CDR3 protein. This sample has 500,000 to 650,000 distinct CDR3 sequences, with less than 20% found just once. For this clonotype: Antigen: not known.

Trimming cost V 5 bases and J 4 bases; bases outside gene matches: 7. The CDR3 length is 17 residues. Per germline, CDR1 SGHTA and CDR2 FQGNSA. This TCR was sampled from a man younger than 30 who received the YFV17D yellow fever vaccine. The chain carries TRBV7-2 and TRBJ1-6, with 11 bases identical to TRBD1. The source was PBMCs, collected 5 days after the first yellow fever vaccination. The CDR3 nucleotides are TGTGCCAGCAGCCCGTGGGACAGGGGGTTTTATAATTCACCCCTCCACTTT. Protein product: CASSPWDRGFYNSPLHF.